The rows below give T cell receptor beta chains drawn from one sample of a study of vaccination and CD4 T cells after COVID-19. Their antigens remain unidentified. TCRdb processed the PCR reads anew with MiXCR; each CDR3 protein has one entry. The sample lists about 15,000 distinct CDR3 sequences; just under 45% were seen once. The specimen was CD4+ T cells from blood, cultured in vitro. Every receptor here comes from a human donor who had recovered from COVID-19. Both conserved end residues are trimmed from each CDR3. The size field is filled for only some rows; it gives once, few, many or a size class.

CDR3aa: ASRTLQGETQY; abundance: .; j_gene: TRBJ2-5; v_gene: TRBV6-1
CDR3aa: ASTLSSPRAATQY; abundance: .; j_gene: TRBJ2-3; v_gene: TRBV7-8
CDR3aa: ASSRNRETYGYT; abundance: .; j_gene: TRBJ1-2; v_gene: TRBV6-1
CDR3aa: ASSYLAGAETQY; abundance: .; j_gene: TRBJ2-5; v_gene: TRBV27
CDR3aa: ASSPRGTGELF; abundance: .; j_gene: TRBJ2-2; v_gene: TRBV11-3
CDR3aa: ASSLVVYNEQF; abundance: .; j_gene: TRBJ2-1; v_gene: TRBV11-2
CDR3aa: ASSAHYGYT; abundance: .; j_gene: TRBJ1-2; v_gene: TRBV19
CDR3aa: ASSVGRANVLT; abundance: few; j_gene: TRBJ2-6; v_gene: TRBV19
CDR3aa: SARIGGTSGHHTDTQY; abundance: few; j_gene: TRBJ2-3; v_gene: TRBV20-1
CDR3aa: ASSLEAGNYGYT; abundance: .; j_gene: TRBJ1-2; v_gene: TRBV7-9
CDR3aa: SASEGTSGRNEQY; abundance: .; j_gene: TRBJ2-7; v_gene: TRBV20-1
CDR3aa: AISESRGPTDTQY; abundance: medium-sized; j_gene: TRBJ2-3; v_gene: TRBV10-3
CDR3aa: ATSAWGRGQTDTQY; abundance: .; j_gene: TRBJ2-3; v_gene: TRBV24-1
CDR3aa: ASSTYRTFNTGELF; abundance: .; j_gene: TRBJ2-2; v_gene: TRBV7-2
CDR3aa: AISGQGEEYGYT; abundance: few; j_gene: TRBJ1-2; v_gene: TRBV10-3
CDR3aa: ASSLASVRNTEAF; abundance: .; j_gene: TRBJ1-1; v_gene: TRBV27
CDR3aa: ASSQDSIRGPYGYT; abundance: .; j_gene: TRBJ1-2; v_gene: TRBV3-1
CDR3aa: SASDAGGGSPLH; abundance: .; j_gene: TRBJ1-6; v_gene: TRBV20-1
CDR3aa: ASSLTQGASYEQY; abundance: few; j_gene: TRBJ2-7; v_gene: TRBV7-3
CDR3aa: SASFRVTEAF; abundance: .; j_gene: TRBJ1-1; v_gene: TRBV20-1
CDR3aa: SAINGLNRGGNTEAF; abundance: .; j_gene: TRBJ1-1; v_gene: TRBV20-1
CDR3aa: ASGRGIRAF; abundance: .; j_gene: TRBJ1-1; v_gene: TRBV28
CDR3aa: ASSLGGNEQF; abundance: .; j_gene: TRBJ2-1; v_gene: TRBV5-1
CDR3aa: ASSLGPGSGELF; abundance: .; j_gene: TRBJ2-2; v_gene: TRBV11-2
CDR3aa: VSSLEGINSPLH; abundance: .; j_gene: TRBJ1-6; v_gene: TRBV5-6
CDR3aa: ASSGQEKTQY; abundance: few; j_gene: TRBJ2-5; v_gene: TRBV6-1
CDR3aa: SARDQTVLRNQPQH; abundance: .; j_gene: TRBJ1-5; v_gene: TRBV20-1
CDR3aa: ASSLSPPGYGYT; abundance: .; j_gene: TRBJ1-2; v_gene: TRBV12-3/TRBV12-4
CDR3aa: ASSDAGNQPQH; abundance: .; j_gene: TRBJ1-5; v_gene: TRBV6-1
CDR3aa: ASSDRGDIDTQY; abundance: few; j_gene: TRBJ2-3; v_gene: TRBV6-4
CDR3aa: ASSRGREAF; abundance: .; j_gene: TRBJ1-1; v_gene: TRBV7-2
CDR3aa: ASGKQGVGNEQF; abundance: .; j_gene: TRBJ2-1; v_gene: TRBV6-1
CDR3aa: ASSPNGRSYEQY; abundance: once; j_gene: TRBJ2-7; v_gene: TRBV12-3/TRBV12-4
CDR3aa: ASRVGQSSYNEQF; abundance: few; j_gene: TRBJ2-1; v_gene: TRBV2
CDR3aa: ASTGDGNQPQH; abundance: few; j_gene: TRBJ1-5; v_gene: TRBV2
CDR3aa: SARGGYQETQY; abundance: .; j_gene: TRBJ2-5; v_gene: TRBV20-1
CDR3aa: SARTSGGLPTGELF; abundance: .; j_gene: TRBJ2-2; v_gene: TRBV20-1
CDR3aa: ATSPDPSFQETQY; abundance: few; j_gene: TRBJ2-5; v_gene: TRBV15